These 5 T cell receptor beta chains came from one sample sequenced in a study of memory CD4+ T cells and cytomegalovirus serostatus. Single viable CD3+CD4+CD8-CD45RO+ cells were sorted as the memory CD4+ T cells. Libraries were prepared by immunoSEQ multiplex PCR; TCRdb keeps only in-frame clonotypes and omits some of them. Of about 82,000 clones in the sample, around 80% were seen once. The sequencing sample was made of memory CD4+ T cells from blood. The receptor source for this set is an adult in good health and CMV-seronegative.

This chain uses TRBV5-4 with TRBJ1-3; D is unresolved. The CDR3 is 14 residues long. V lost 2 bases, J lost 0 bases, and 6 bases lay in between. From germline, CDR1 is SGHNT and CDR2 YYREEE (reference sequence). CDR3 loop: CASSFVGSGNTIYF. CDR3 sequence (DNA): TGTGCCAGCAGCTTTGTTGGCTCTGGAAACACCATATATTTT.

The chain joins TRBV10-3 to TRBJ1-1, with 10 bases lining up with TRBD1. The CDR3 has 14 residues. Germline values: CDR1 ENHRY, CDR2 SYGVKD. V shed 3 bases, J shed 8 bases, and the junction held 6 bases outside the gene matches. The CDR3 nucleotides are TGTGCCATCAGTGAACCGGGACAGGGGACCGAAGCTTTCTTT. It encodes CAISEPGQGTEAFF.

This sequence joins TRBV2 and TRBJ1-5; D may be TRBD1 (6 bases). Trimming left V 10 bases short and J 5 bases short, with 21 bases between. The CDR3 is 15 residues long. Germline V lookup: CDR1 SNHLY, CDR2 FYNNEI. DNA for the CDR3: TGTGCCACCTCGTTCGGGGGCGCGGGTCATCAGCCCCAGCATTTT. Translation gives CATSFGGAGHQPQHF.

This clone was counted a single time. The chain employs TRBV9 and TRBJ1-2; no definite D call. There are 13 residues in the CDR3. The ends were cut back, 5 bases at V and 5 bases at J, with 13 bases in the middle. CDR1 is SGDLS, CDR2 YYNGEE, per germline. CDR3 sequence (DNA): TGTGCCAGCAGGAAAGGCGGGCCTTATGGCTACACCTTC. Translated: CASRKGGPYGYTF.

The V gene is TRBV6-4, the J gene TRBJ1-6; D uncertain. Germline values: CDR1 MRHNA, CDR2 SNTAGT. This CDR3 contains 14 residues. V lost 5 bases, J lost 3 bases, and 8 bases lay in between. The CDR3 DNA follows: TGTGCCAGCAGTAACACGAACTATAATTCACCCCTCCACTTT. It codes for CASSNTNYNSPLHF.